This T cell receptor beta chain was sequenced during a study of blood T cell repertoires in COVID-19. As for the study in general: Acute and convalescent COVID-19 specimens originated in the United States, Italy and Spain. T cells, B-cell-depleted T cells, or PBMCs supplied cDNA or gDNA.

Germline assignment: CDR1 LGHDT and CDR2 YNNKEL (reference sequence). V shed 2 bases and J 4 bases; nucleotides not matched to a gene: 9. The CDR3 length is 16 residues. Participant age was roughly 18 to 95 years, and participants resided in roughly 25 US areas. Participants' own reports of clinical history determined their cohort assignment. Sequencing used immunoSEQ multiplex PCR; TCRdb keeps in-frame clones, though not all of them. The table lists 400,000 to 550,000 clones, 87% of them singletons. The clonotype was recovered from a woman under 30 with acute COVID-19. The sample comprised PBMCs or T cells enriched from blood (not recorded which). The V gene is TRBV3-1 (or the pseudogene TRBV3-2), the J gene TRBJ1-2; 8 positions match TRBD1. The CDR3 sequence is CASSQLTGTGTYGYTF. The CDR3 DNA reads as TGTGCCAGCAGCCAACTCACCGGGACAGGCACCTATGGCTACACCTTC.